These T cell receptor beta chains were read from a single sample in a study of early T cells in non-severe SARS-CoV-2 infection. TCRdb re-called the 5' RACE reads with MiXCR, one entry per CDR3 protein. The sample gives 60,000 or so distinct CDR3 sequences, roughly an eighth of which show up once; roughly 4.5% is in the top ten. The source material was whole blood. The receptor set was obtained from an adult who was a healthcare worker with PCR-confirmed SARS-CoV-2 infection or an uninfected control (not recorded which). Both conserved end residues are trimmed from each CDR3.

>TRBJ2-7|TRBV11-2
ASSLKASRGEYEQY
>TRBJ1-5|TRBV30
AWSLSGGGGYQPQH
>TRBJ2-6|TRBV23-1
ASSKTGTDNTGANVLT
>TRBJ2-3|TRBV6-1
ASSRTGYTTDTQY
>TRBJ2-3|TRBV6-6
ASSRGGDINTQY
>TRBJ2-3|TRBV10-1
ASSVGRDTQY
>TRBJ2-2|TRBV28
ASRTTRVTGELF
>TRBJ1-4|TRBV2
ASSQGVVGEKLF
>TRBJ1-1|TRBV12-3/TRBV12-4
ASRELGGNTEAF
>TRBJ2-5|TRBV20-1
SARDGDRVGETQY
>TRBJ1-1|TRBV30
AWGKEHTEAF
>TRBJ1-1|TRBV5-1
ASSLALNTEAF
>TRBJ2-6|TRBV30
AWGQGSSGANVLT
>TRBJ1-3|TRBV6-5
ASSPTWDSEGNTIY
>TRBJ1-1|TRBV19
ASSTDRGSAF
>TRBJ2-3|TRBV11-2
ASSSEGLPTQY
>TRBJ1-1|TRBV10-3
AISENLSKPNTEAF